These T cell receptor beta chains were read from a single sample in a study of cytomegalovirus exposure and HLA in healthy donors. The method was immunoSEQ multiplex PCR; TCRdb's version includes in-frame clones alone and lacks a portion of them. The profile covers over 150,000 clones, with roughly 80% appearing a single time and 6% to 9% taken by the ten largest. The sequenced sample was PBMCs. These receptors were taken from a woman in her 30s in good health and CMV-seropositive. Each CDR3 is given with its conserved first and last residue. The order of the fields is V gene, D gene, clone size, J gene, CDR3 protein, CDR3 DNA. A D gene is named only where the DNA matches it firmly. Clone size appears in some rows only: once, few, many, or a class for an expanded clone.

v_gene: TRBV9
d_gene: TRBD2
abundance: .
j_gene: TRBJ2-2
CDR3aa: CASSVRLAGVSTGELFF
CDR3nt: TGTGCCAGCAGCGTGAGACTAGCGGGGGTTTCCACCGGGGAGCTGTTTTTT

v_gene: TRBV4-3
d_gene: .
abundance: .
j_gene: TRBJ1-2
CDR3aa: CASSQDHDSYGYTF
CDR3nt: TGCGCCAGCAGCCAAGATCATGATAGCTACGGCTACACCTTC

v_gene: TRBV5-1
d_gene: TRBD1
abundance: few
j_gene: TRBJ2-3
CDR3aa: CASSLDRAGIDTQYF
CDR3nt: TGCGCCAGCAGCCTTGACAGGGCTGGGATAGATACGCAGTATTTT

v_gene: TRBV2
d_gene: .
abundance: .
j_gene: TRBJ1-1
CDR3aa: CASSEAGVTEAFF
CDR3nt: TGTGCCAGCAGTGAAGCAGGGGTCACTGAAGCTTTCTTT

v_gene: TRBV7-9
d_gene: TRBD2
abundance: .
j_gene: TRBJ2-1
CDR3aa: CASSRILSGGLDNEQFF
CDR3nt: TGTGCCAGCAGCCGAATCCTTAGCGGGGGCCTAGACAATGAGCAGTTCTTC

v_gene: TRBV7-2
d_gene: TRBD1
abundance: .
j_gene: TRBJ2-1
CDR3aa: CASSPRRDRVGNEQFF
CDR3nt: TGTGCCAGCAGCCCGCGCCGGGACAGGGTCGGTAATGAGCAGTTCTTC

v_gene: TRBV20-1
d_gene: .
abundance: .
j_gene: TRBJ2-7
CDR3aa: CSARESYEQYF
CDR3nt: TGCAGTGCTAGAGAATCGTACGAGCAGTACTTC

v_gene: TRBV10-3
d_gene: .
abundance: .
j_gene: TRBJ1-4
CDR3aa: CAISPGGFNEKLFF
CDR3nt: TGTGCCATCAGTCCCGGGGGGTTTAATGAAAAACTGTTTTTT

v_gene: TRBV6-1
d_gene: .
abundance: .
j_gene: TRBJ2-5
CDR3aa: CASSPPGLTQETQYF
CDR3nt: TGTGCCAGCAGCCCCCCGGGACTTACGCAAGAGACCCAGTACTTC

v_gene: TRBV9
d_gene: TRBD1
abundance: .
j_gene: TRBJ2-1
CDR3aa: CASSHHGTGGTREQFF
CDR3nt: TGTGCCAGCAGCCACCATGGGACAGGGGGGACACGTGAGCAGTTCTTC

v_gene: TRBV4-2
d_gene: .
abundance: .
j_gene: TRBJ1-6
CDR3aa: CAGSQTGSSYNSPLHF
CDR3nt: TGTGCCGGCAGCCAAACAGGGAGCTCCTATAATTCACCCCTCCACTTT

v_gene: TRBV5-5
d_gene: TRBD1
abundance: .
j_gene: TRBJ1-2
CDR3aa: CASSITGGDGYTF
CDR3nt: TGTGCCAGCAGCATAACAGGGGGCGATGGCTACACCTTC

v_gene: TRBV6-1
d_gene: TRBD2
abundance: many
j_gene: TRBJ2-7
CDR3aa: CAAGQASGAPYEQYF
CDR3nt: TGTGCCGCAGGGCAAGCTAGCGGAGCTCCCTACGAGCAGTACTTC

v_gene: TRBV5-1
d_gene: .
abundance: .
j_gene: TRBJ1-1
CDR3aa: CASSLQGQTEAFF
CDR3nt: TGCGCCAGCAGCTTACAGGGTCAAACTGAAGCTTTCTTT